The source of this T cell receptor (beta chain) is a study of graft-versus-host responses after intestinal transplantation (dated by TCRdb to the early 2020s). Some background on the complete study: The transplants that recipients got were multivisceral, liver-intestinal, or isolated intestinal. All recipients received anti-thymocyte globulin induction followed by maintenance tacrolimus and steroids for 3 to 4 years. After intestinal transplantation, graft-versus-host and host-versus-graft alloreactive T cell clones in the graft, circulation and bone marrow were tracked using bulk TCR-beta CDR3 sequencing. Alloreactive clones were identified by sequencing pre-transplant mixed lymphocyte reaction products and comparing them with unstimulated pre-transplant donor and recipient T cells. A cohort of fewer than 25 intestinal transplant recipients, including one retransplant, was enrolled, and 3 patients lacking pretransplant specimens were excluded. A peak of at least 4% donor T cells among recipient peripheral blood mononuclear cells was the definition used for donor T cell macrochimerism. Rather than going through the commercial service, samples from a few later patients were sequenced in-house on an Illumina MiSeq and processed with MiXCR. Beyond this particular receptor, the publication reports: Conclusions were limited by the relatively low number and heterogeneity of intestinal transplant patients. Early after transplant, peak levels of circulating GvH clones were associated with declines in HvG clones. In the allografts of patients with donor T cell macrochimerism, GvH to HvG T cell clonal ratios were high. GvH clones turned up in recipient bone marrow, with some appearing earlier in ileal mucosa or blood, a pattern consistent with an intestinal mucosal origin.

As regards this clone: It has no known antigen specificity. Base qualities are not recorded, but no much larger clone differs from it by a single base.

The time point tag for this specimen amounts to: cells obtained before transplantation from donor or recipient. CD3+CD4+ and CD3+CD8+ populations were FACS-sorted from unstimulated pre-transplant donor and recipient cells taken from spleen or lymph nodes. CDR1 is given as MNHEY and CDR2 as SMNVEV, both from the germline V gene (reference sequence). The CDR3 sequence holds 14 residues, the cysteine and phenylalanine included. This entry keeps only the CDR3 DNA: 42 bases, framed from base 1. V is trimmed back by 5 bases and J by 4 bases, and the junction contains 7 bases that no gene match accounts for. Library preparation was by the immunoSEQ multiplex PCR assay. For most patients, genomic DNA was isolated using the Qiagen DNeasy Blood and Tissue Kit and was shipped frozen to Adaptive Biotechnologies for TCR sequencing. High-throughput TCR-beta CDR3 sequencing of genomic DNA from most patients was performed by Adaptive Biotechnologies. Processing in the source paper ran as follows. TCR sequencing data for 18 patients were retrieved from Adaptive's ImmunoSEQ software; a few other patients were processed with MiXCR and VDJtools. To correct CD4 versus CD8 sorting errors, sequences present in both subsets at a frequency ratio below 5:1 were removed. CDR3 nucleotide sequences shared between donor and recipient were removed because their origin could not be assigned. To count as alloreactive, a clone needed at least 2-fold expansion over unstimulated cells and a minimum CFSE-low frequency of 0.002% (template counts) or 0.001% (read counts). Clones detected in sequenced pre-transplant spleen, lymph node, or MLR CFSE-low populations of the donor or recipient were defined as mappable. Cumulative frequency of alloreactive clones was calculated as a percentage of all sequences weighted by copy number. TCRdb holds this immuneACCESS table with in-frame rearrangements only. Some clones are missing; in checked studies, unresolved V genes explain under half, and the rest has no known cause. V and J calls and clone size follow that table, whereas D and trimming were derived from the DNA. In all, the sample holds about 110,000 clones, and roughly 93% of those were seen once. The ten largest clones add up to 0.4% to 0.55% of the sample.

The clonotype was recovered from a human donor who received an intestinal transplant. The sample consisted of unstimulated CD8+ T cells sorted from spleen or lymph node cells, taken before intestinal transplant. This chain joins TRBV27 to TRBJ2-5, and 7 junction bases match TRBD1. The CDR3 corresponds to CASSARQGPETQYF. Read as DNA, the sequence is TGTGCCAGCAGTGCCCGACAGGGTCCAGAGACCCAGTACTTC.